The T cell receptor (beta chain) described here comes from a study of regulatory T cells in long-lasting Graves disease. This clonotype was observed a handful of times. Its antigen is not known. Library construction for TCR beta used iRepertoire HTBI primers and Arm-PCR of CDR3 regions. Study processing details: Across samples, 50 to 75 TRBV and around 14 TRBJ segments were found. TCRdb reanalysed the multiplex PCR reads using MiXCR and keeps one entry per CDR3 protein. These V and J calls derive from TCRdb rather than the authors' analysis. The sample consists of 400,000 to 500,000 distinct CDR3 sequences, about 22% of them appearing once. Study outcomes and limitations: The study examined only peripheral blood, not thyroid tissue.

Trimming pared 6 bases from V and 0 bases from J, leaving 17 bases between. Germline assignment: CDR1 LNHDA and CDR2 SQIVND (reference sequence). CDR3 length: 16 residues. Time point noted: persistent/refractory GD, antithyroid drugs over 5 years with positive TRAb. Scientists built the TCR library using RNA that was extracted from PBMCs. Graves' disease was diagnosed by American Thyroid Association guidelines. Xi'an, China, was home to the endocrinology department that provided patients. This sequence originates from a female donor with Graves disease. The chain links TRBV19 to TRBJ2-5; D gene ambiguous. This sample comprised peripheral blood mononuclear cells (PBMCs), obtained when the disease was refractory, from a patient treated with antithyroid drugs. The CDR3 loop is CASSPGFEAYQETQYF. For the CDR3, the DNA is TGTGCCAGTAGCCCCGGGTTCGAGGCGTACCAAGAGACCCAGTACTTC. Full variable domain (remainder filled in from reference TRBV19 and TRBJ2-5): DGGITQSPKYLFRKEGQNVTLSCEQNLNHDAMYWYRQDPGQGLRLIYYSQIVNDFQKGDIAEGYSVSREKKESFPLTVTSAQKNPTAFYLCASSPGFEAYQETQYFGPGTRLLVL.